One sample yielded the 16 T cell receptor delta chains listed below, sequenced in a study of Vδ1+ human thymocytes. General study points: In the thymus, TRG and TRD repertoires looked highly polyclonal with Gaussian CDR3 lengths.

Their antigen targets remain unknown. The template was reverse-transcribed extracted RNA. CDR3 amplicons came from multiplex PCR with pooled V-gene forward and constant-region reverse primers. TCRdb re-called the multiplex PCR reads via CATT. The sample yields under 85,000 delta-chain clones, about 35% seen once. Input material: Vdelta1+ gamma-delta thymocytes from the thymus. Described subset: FACS-sorted CD3+ TCRalphabeta- TCRVdelta1+ TCRVdelta2- thymocytes. These receptors all stem from a boy under three years old who had congenital heart surgery.

V gene TRDV1 combines with J gene TRDJ1, with a possible D match to TRDD2 (6 bases). Trimming cost V 1 base and J 0 bases, with 48 bases left between them. Germline V gene sequence: CDR1 TSWWSYY, CDR2 QGS. The CDR3 is 28 residues long. The CDR3 region has the DNA TGTGCTCTTGGGGAACCCCACCCTCCAAATCCTACGGTTTGGTTAGGCCTTTTACGCCCTTATGACACCGATAAACTCATCTTT. It specifies CALGEPHPPNPTVWLGLLRPYDTDKLIF.

This clone was observed a few times. The rearrangement uses TRDV1 and TRDJ1; TRDD3 agrees at 13 bases. V lost 7 bases and J lost 3; bases outside the gene matches: 11. Germline V lookup: CDR1 TSWWSYY, CDR2 QGS. CDR3 length equals 17 residues. CDR3 protein: CALEKMRLGDTPDKLIF. CDR3 nucleotides: TGTGCTCTTGAGAAAATGCGACTGGGGGATACGCCCGATAAACTCATCTTT.

The rearrangement uses TRDV1 and TRDJ1; the match to TRDD3 covers 10 bases. The CDR3 covers 25 residues. V lost 0 bases to trimming and J lost 0 bases; unmatched junction nucleotides: 28. Germline values: CDR1 TSWWSYY, CDR2 QGS. The CDR3 coding sequence is TGTGCTCTTGGGGAACTCCCCCGAGGCGCGGGCGGTACTGGGGGATTGTGGAGGTACACCGATAAACTCATCTTT. This gives the protein CALGELPRGAGGTGGLWRYTDKLIF.

As to this clone: A read error may account for a junction end that differs from germline. This chain uses TRDV1 with TRDJ1, with TRDD3 matching 7 bases. This CDR3 is 20 amino acids long. The germline gives CDR1 TSWWSYY, CDR2 QGS. CDR3 nucleotide sequence: TGTGCTCTTGGGCAACTGAGGTCTTGGTTACTGGGGATAGAATCCGATAAACTCATCTTT. It codes for CALGQLRSWLLGIESDKLIF.

The chain uses TRDV1 and TRDJ1; 8 bases align to TRDD3. The V segment lost 2 bases and the J segment 0 bases; nucleotides outside the gene matches: 11. Germline CDR1 and CDR2: TSWWSYY and QGS. CDR3 length equals 18 residues. The CDR3 sequence is CALGEFPVLGVHTDKLIF. Here the CDR3 DNA reads TGTGCTCTTGGGGAATTCCCCGTACTGGGGGTCCACACCGATAAACTCATCTTT.

The chain links TRDV1 to TRDJ1; weak D call: TRDD2 (7 bases). Trimming stripped 2 bases from V and 0 bases from J, with 37 bases between. Germline assignment: CDR1 TSWWSYY and CDR2 QGS. CDR3 length: 24 amino acids. The chain's CDR3 is CALGESRKNFPTCGGEMYTDKLIF. The DNA of the CDR3 is TGTGCTCTTGGGGAATCCCGTAAAAATTTTCCTACTTGCGGGGGGGAGATGTACACCGATAAACTCATCTTT.

Of note for this clone: In the same sample, other DNA sequences code for this CDR3. V and J are TRDV1 and TRDJ2, with 10 bases identical to TRDD3. Germline lookup yields CDR1 TSWWSYY and CDR2 QGS. The CDR3 covers 18 residues. Germline trimming cut 0 bases from V and 4 bases from J; bases unmatched to any gene: 8. The CDR3 here is CALGELAGGIRETAQLFF. The CDR3 DNA follows: TGTGCTCTTGGGGAACTAGCCGGGGGGATACGCGAGACAGCACAACTCTTCTTT.

Notes on this clone: This same CDR3 is encoded by further DNA sequences in the sample. This chain joins TRDV1 and TRDJ1; 7 nucleotides match TRDD2. The CDR3 runs 20 residues. CDR1 and CDR2 (germline): TSWWSYY, QGS. V shed 1 base, J shed 2 bases, and the junction held 19 bases outside the gene matches. The CDR3 here is CALGERHRSYRGGPTDKLIF. The CDR3 DNA sequence: TGTGCTCTTGGGGAACGGCACCGTTCCTACAGAGGGGGGCCTACCGATAAACTCATCTTT.

For this clone: A much larger clonotype is one base distant, so this may be a read error. This rearrangement joins TRDV2 to TRDJ1, with D hard to call. Germline V gene data show CDR1 as GEAIGNYY and CDR2 as EKD. Trimming took off 5 bases at V and 3 bases at J, with 30 bases between the two ends. This CDR3 spans 19 amino acids. The CDR3, as DNA: TGTGCCTGTGCCCGTCGACTGCCACCGGTACCCAGGCTCTCCGATAAACTCATCTTT. This translates into CACARRLPPVPRLSDKLIF.

The chain recombines TRDV1 with TRDJ1; D is unclear. Trimming left V 3 bases short and J 0 bases short, with 23 bases between. The germline CDR1 and CDR2 sequences are TSWWSYY and QGS. The CDR3 is 19 residues long. In DNA, the CDR3 is TGTGCTCTTGGGGACCCGGGGCTACTCCGGCGGGGTTACACCGATAAACTCATCTTT. It specifies CALGDPGLLRRGYTDKLIF.

The V call is TRDV2, the J call TRDJ1; 7 bases line up with TRDD3. V was pared by 3 bases and J by 1 base, with 13 bases of the junction left unmatched. The CDR3 sequence is 17 residues long. Germline V gene lookup returns CDR1 GEAIGNYY and CDR2 EKD. The CDR3 bases are TGTGCCTGTGACGCCGGGGGGGATTTTCCGGGCACCGATAAACTCATCTTT. Its translation is CACDAGGDFPGTDKLIF.

About this clone: A junction boundary mismatches the germline segment, possibly from a read error. V usage is TRDV1 and J usage is TRDJ1; 8 bases are a match to TRDD3. Germline values: CDR1 TSWWSYY, CDR2 QGS. CDR3 size: 25 residues. The CDR3 DNA follows: TGTGCTCTTGGGGACCCGACGTTTACACTAGCCGACTGGGGGTCAATCCCTCGAAACACCGATAAACTCACCTTT. It translates to CALGDPTFTLADWGSIPRNTDKLTF.

This clone showed up just a few times. The chain couples TRDV1 to TRDJ1, with D tentatively TRDD2 (6 bases). V lost 2 bases and J lost 0, with 28 bases in between. Germline CDR1 is TSWWSYY and CDR2 is QGS. The CDR3 loop spans 21 amino acids. In nucleotides, the CDR3 is TGTGCTCTTGGGGAATCCAGGCCTTCCCGACTTTCATTAAGGAACACCGATAAACTCATCTTT. Translation gives CALGESRPSRLSLRNTDKLIF.

This clone appeared a few times. The V gene is TRDV1, the J gene TRDJ1; 9 nucleotides line up with TRDD3. The junction had 13 bases not matched to a gene; V was cut back by 4 bases and J by 4 bases. Germline V gene lookup returns CDR1 TSWWSYY and CDR2 QGS. CDR3 length: 17 amino acids. The CDR3 bases are TGTGCTCTTGGGGCAACTACACCGGGGGATACAAGCGATAAACTCATCTTT. It is translated as CALGATTPGDTSDKLIF.

This clone has more than one count but fewer than ten. This chain joins TRDV1 and TRDJ1; TRDD2 agrees at 7 bases. The V gene's germline CDR1 is TSWWSYY and CDR2 QGS. The V gene end was trimmed by 4 bases and the J gene end by 0 bases; junction bases not matched to a gene: 26. The length of the CDR3 is 22 residues. In nucleotides, the CDR3 is TGTGCTCTTGGGGCGGCTCATTCCTACGGAAAATTGTACTGGAGGCACACCGATAAACTCATCTTT. Its translation is CALGAAHSYGKLYWRHTDKLIF.

This chain joins TRDV1 and TRDJ1, with 8 bases identical to TRDD3. V lost 5 bases to trimming and J lost 0 bases; unmatched junction nucleotides: 26. The CDR3 is 22 amino acids. Germline values: CDR1 TSWWSYY, CDR2 QGS. This chain's CDR3 is CALGQRGHREWGMPEYTDKLIF. The CDR3 DNA follows: TGTGCTCTTGGGCAACGGGGACACAGAGAGTGGGGGATGCCGGAGTACACCGATAAACTCATCTTT.